This T cell receptor beta chain appears in the sequencing data of a study of shared clonotypes between healthy human individuals. For this clone: What it binds is unknown.

Study-level results: Unshared clonotypes carried lower generation probabilities than those common to all four donors. Collection of samples was limited to blood; tissue repertoires likely differ. A generally larger estimated richness was seen in naive subsets than in memory subsets.

The germline gives CDR1 SGHRS, CDR2 YFSETQ. The CDR3 sequence is 13 residues long. The V gene lost 4 bases and the J gene lost 1 base, with 8 bases spanning the gap. Assay runs were performed at deep level. Here immunoSEQ multiplex PCR was the method, and the copy in TCRdb shows in-frame clones only, minus some. Of about 360,000 clones in the sample, more than 60% are singletons; the top ten hold around 9.3%. V is TRBV5-1 and J is TRBJ2-5; no firm D call. The sequencing sample was made of memory CD4+ T cells sorted from blood. Subset meaning: CD45RA-negative fraction. The receptor's source is a man younger than 45 in good health. The CDR3: CASSPQPQETQYF. CDR3 sequence (DNA): TGCGCCAGCAGCCCCCAGCCCCAAGAGACCCAGTACTTC.